This T cell receptor (beta chain) was identified in a study of metastatic and nonmetastatic thyroid tumors. Looked up from germline, CDR1 is MDHEN and CDR2 is SYDVKM. There are 12 residues in the CDR3. The ends were cut back, 4 bases at V and 7 bases at J, with 10 bases in the middle. This clone was counted only a few times. Before thyroid surgery, none of the patients had received any treatment. TCRdb reprocessed the PCR reads using MiXCR. The sample lists about 34,000 clones, roughly 36% occurring once. The V call is TRBV28, the J call TRBJ1-2; no reliable D call. The specimen was tumor tissue. The source of this sequence is a female donor with papillary thyroid cancer or a benign thyroid nodule (not recorded which). Some clones in this sample may be carry-over from other donors' samples. In nucleotides, the CDR3 is TGTGCCAGCAGTTCGACGGACTGTGGCTACACCTTC. It yields the protein CASSSTDCGYTF.